A single sample gave rise to the 15 T cell receptor beta chains below, sequenced in a study of vaccination and CD4 T cells after COVID-19. These TCRs are of unknown antigen specificity. Scientists ran DNA taken from cultured CD4+ T cells through the Oncomine TCR Beta short-read assay for sequencing. It was cultured CD4+ T cells from which genomic DNA was extracted. Using its own MiXCR run on the PCR reads, TCRdb lists one record per CDR3 protein. The table has approximately 11,000 distinct CDR3 sequences, around 40% seen once. Treatment here: roughly 11-day PBMC culture with coronavirus spike peptide pools or control peptides (ViraFEST assay). An unexposed donor provided the CD4+ T cells, which were collected before the COVID-19 pandemic (2011-2018). The sequenced sample was CD4+ T cells from blood, cultured in vitro. These receptor sequences come from a human donor in good health.

This chain links TRBV30 with TRBJ1-2, with D uncertain. V was trimmed by 0 bases and J by 7 bases, leaving 12 bases between them. The germline V gene encodes CDR1 GTSNPN and CDR2 SVGIG (reference sequence). The CDR3 consists of 13 residues. The CDR3 region is CAWSVMEVGGYTF. CDR3 nucleotide sequence: TGTGCCTGGAGTGTCATGGAGGTGGGTGGCTACACCTTC.

The rearrangement joins TRBV7-2 to TRBJ2-5, with a weak D call TRBD2 (5 bases). The CDR3 is 14 residues long. Germline-derived CDR1 and CDR2 are SGHTA and FQGNSA. V was trimmed by 3 bases and J by 5 bases, leaving 13 bases between them. CDR3 sequence reads: CASSFSRVPETQYF. In DNA form, the CDR3 reads TGTGCCAGCAGCTTCTCGCGGGTTCCCGAGACCCAGTACTTC.

This clonotype was detected only a few times. This chain connects TRBV10-3 to TRBJ1-5; D may be TRBD1 (5 bases). Germline V CDR1 and CDR2: ENHRY, SYGVKD. The CDR3 has 13 amino acids. The V gene lost 6 bases and the J gene lost 3 bases, with 9 bases spanning the gap. Here the CDR3 reads CAIRGDLNQPQHF. CDR3 DNA sequence: TGTGCCATCAGGGGGGACCTCAATCAGCCCCAGCATTTT.

The chain combines TRBV7-3 with TRBJ2-3; 7 nucleotides agree with TRBD1. V gave up 4 bases and J gave up 0 bases; unmatched junction bases: 1. The CDR3 runs to 14 residues. Germline CDR1 and CDR2: SGHTA and FQGTGA. CDR3 sequence (DNA): TGTGCCAGCAGCTCGGGACAGAGCACAGATACGCAGTATTTT. Amino acids: CASSSGQSTDTQYF.

This chain connects TRBV30 to TRBJ1-2; 9 bases are a match to TRBD1. Trimming cost V 3 bases and J 6 bases; bases outside gene matches: 11. The CDR3 consists of 15 residues. The germline V gene has CDR1 GTSNPN and CDR2 SVGIG (reference sequence). CDR3: CAWSEGGQGANGYTF. CDR3 in DNA: TGTGCCTGGAGCGAAGGGGGACAGGGAGCGAATGGCTACACCTTC.

This rearrangement joins TRBV20-1 to TRBJ1-2, with 10 bases that match TRBD1. V gave up 0 bases and J gave up 8 bases; unmatched junction bases: 9. The CDR3 contains 15 residues. CDR1 is DFQATT, CDR2 SNEGSKA, per germline (reference sequence). Here the CDR3 reads CSARDRLGTGDGYTF. The CDR3, as DNA: TGCAGTGCTAGAGATCGATTGGGGACAGGGGACGGCTACACCTTC.

This clonotype has only a few counts. The chain has TRBV7-2 and TRBJ1-5, with 9 bases identical to TRBD1. The CDR3 contains 18 residues. With 5 bases clipped from V and 0 bases from J, the junction kept 11 bases outside the gene matches. Per the germline V gene, CDR1 is SGHTA and CDR2 is FQGNSA. This CDR3 is CASSLRPGTGYSNQPQHF. DNA of the CDR3: TGTGCCAGCAGCCTACGTCCCGGGACAGGGTATAGCAATCAGCCCCAGCATTTT. The full variable domain, completed using reference TRBV7-2 and TRBJ1-5, is GAGVSQSPSNKVTEKGKDVELRCDPISGHTALYWYRQSLGQGLEFLIYFQGNSAPDKSGLPSDRFSAERTGGSVSTLTIQRTQQEDSAVYLCASSLRPGTGYSNQPQHFGDGTRLSIL.

The chain is built from TRBV6-1 and TRBJ1-3; D call uncertain. Trimming pared 11 bases from V and 0 bases from J, leaving 11 bases between. CDR1 MNHNS and CDR2 SASEGT come from the germline V gene. The CDR3 sequence is 13 residues long. The CDR3 sequence is CAGGISSGNTIYF. The CDR3 nucleotides are TGTGCCGGCGGAATTAGCTCTGGAAACACCATATATTTT.

This clonotype was seen only a few times. The chain is built from TRBV6-2 or TRBV6-3 and TRBJ1-2, with unresolved D. In germline, CDR1 is MNHEY, CDR2 SVGEGT. V dropped 8 bases and J dropped 3 bases, with 10 bases sitting between them. The CDR3 has 12 amino acids. CDR3 DNA: TGTGCCAGCGCAACAAATTACTATGGCTACACCTTC. Its translation is CASATNYYGYTF.

In this sample, this clonotype turned up a few times. The chain recombines TRBV7-6 with TRBJ2-5, with 11 positions matching TRBD1. V lost 4 bases and J lost 4; bases outside the gene matches: 5. CDR1 SGHVS and CDR2 FNYEAQ come from the germline V gene. The CDR3 contains 15 residues. CDR3 nucleotide sequence: TGTGCCAGCAGCTCGAGGACAGGGGGCGCAGAGACCCAGTACTTC. It translates to CASSSRTGGAETQYF.

This clonotype was counted a few times. The chain carries TRBV6-1 and TRBJ2-5, with TRBD1 matching 9 bases. The CDR3 extends over 15 amino acids. From germline, CDR1 is MNHNS and CDR2 SASEGT. After removal of 10 bases from V and 5 bases from J, the junction contained 14 bases not matched to a gene. Written as DNA, the CDR3 is TGTGCCACATCATATGTAGGACAGGGGCTGGAGACCCAGTACTTC. This sequence encodes CATSYVGQGLETQYF.

V gene TRBV6-2 or TRBV6-3 combines with J gene TRBJ1-5, with 7 nucleotides matching TRBD1. Losses at the gene ends were 3 bases for V and 3 bases for J; bases not matched to a gene: 5. CDR1 and CDR2 (germline): MNHEY, SVGEGT. The CDR3 totals 15 residues. The CDR3 DNA reads TGTGCCAGCAGTTATTGGGACAGAACCAATCAGCCCCAGCATTTT. This translates into CASSYWDRTNQPQHF.

The rearrangement joins TRBV19 to TRBJ1-5, with TRBD1 matching 8 bases. CDR3 size: 15 residues. The germline V gene encodes CDR1 LNHDA and CDR2 SQIVND (reference sequence). Trimming took 5 bases from V and 4 from J; bases not matched to a gene: 7. CDR3 loop: CASSERQGFNQPQHF. The DNA of the CDR3 is TGTGCCAGTAGTGAACGACAGGGGTTTAATCAGCCCCAGCATTTT.

The chain employs TRBV2 and TRBJ2-3; D gene ambiguous. CDR1 is SNHLY and CDR2 is FYNNEI in the germline V gene. The V end lost 6 bases, the J end lost 6 bases, and 7 bases lay between the germline ends. The CDR3 length is 11 residues. CDR3 in DNA: TGTGCCAGCAGCCTTGGGGATACGCAGTATTTT. This gives the protein CASSLGDTQYF.

By share, this clonotype ranks as medium-sized. The chain employs TRBV20-1 and TRBJ1-5; D may be TRBD1 (5 bases). This CDR3 region has 17 residues. Germline V gene sequence: CDR1 DFQATT, CDR2 SNEGSKA (reference sequence). Trimming removed 0 bases at V and 1 base at J, with 16 bases between. The CDR3, as DNA: TGCAGTGCTAGAGATATCAGCAGGGCGGGCAGCAATCAGCCCCAGCATTTT. Its protein product is CSARDISRAGSNQPQHF.